Detailed here is one T cell receptor beta chain. Its antigen is undetermined. PCR employed 60 Vbeta and 13 Jbeta primers. Clones were sequenced by immunoSEQ multiplex PCR, and TCRdb holds only the in-frame ones, with some missing. The sample consists of about 82,000 clones, approximately 74% of them appearing once. The data stem from a study of cytomegalovirus exposure and HLA in healthy donors. General observations from the study: Listed as cytomegalovirus-associated were 150 to 200 TCR beta chains.

Germline CDR1 reads MNHNY; CDR2 reads SVGAGI (reference sequence). The CDR3 consists of 15 residues. The J segment lost 6 bases and the V segment lost 0 bases, leaving 5 bases of the junction unmatched. The chain combines TRBV6-6 with TRBJ1-5; TRBD1 agrees at 7 bases. The source is a woman in her forties or fifties in good health and CMV-seropositive. Sequencing input: PBMCs. Written as DNA, the CDR3 is TGTGCCAGCAGTTACTCGGCGTCAGGGGGTCAGCCCCAGCATTTT. Its translation is CASSYSASGGQPQHF.